Shown below are 10 T cell receptor beta chains from a single sample sequenced in a study of blood T cell repertoires in COVID-19. The repertoire was sequenced with immunoSEQ multiplex PCR; TCRdb's copy has only in-frame clones and lacks some. The repertoire holds 330,000 or so clones, with 80% to 90% as singletons. Sequencing input: PBMCs or T cells enriched from blood (not recorded which). The receptor set was obtained from a man aged 30-40 years who had recovered from COVID-19.

A single count supports this clone. This rearrangement joins TRBV10-3 to TRBJ2-7; TRBD1 matches 9 bases. The CDR3 spans 16 residues. The V and J ends lost 2 bases and 0 bases, in that order; junction bases with no gene match: 5. Germline CDR1 is ENHRY and CDR2 is SYGVKD. This chain's CDR3 is CAISERQGVSSYEQYF. DNA of the CDR3: TGTGCCATCAGTGAGCGACAGGGGGTAAGCTCCTACGAGCAGTACTTC.

The chain carries TRBV3-1 (or the pseudogene TRBV3-2) and TRBJ2-3, with D possibly matching TRBD2 (6 bases). This CDR3 contains 13 residues. V lost 1 base and J 6 bases, leaving 8 bases between the germline ends. Germline CDR1 reads LGHDT; CDR2 reads YNNKEL (reference sequence). In nucleotides, the CDR3 is TGTGCCAGCAGCCAAGGGGAGGTGGATACGCAGTATTTT. This gives the protein CASSQGEVDTQYF.

V gene TRBV7-9 combines with J gene TRBJ1-3; D uncertain. The V and J ends lost 5 bases and 2 bases respectively, with 16 bases between them. CDR3 length equals 16 residues. Germline V lookup: CDR1 SEHNR, CDR2 FQNEAQ (reference sequence). The CDR3 coding sequence is TGTGCCAGCAGCCCTTCCTTATTCCAGGCTGGAAACACCATATATTTT. Protein: CASSPSLFQAGNTIYF.

The V call is TRBV5-4, the J call TRBJ2-4, with D possibly being TRBD2 (5 bases). This CDR3 region has 14 residues. The V gene lost 5 bases and the J gene lost 2 bases, with 11 bases spanning the gap. From germline, CDR1 is SGHNT and CDR2 YYREEE (reference sequence). The DNA for the CDR3 is TGTGCCAGCAGTTCTCCGGGATCCAAAAACATTCAGTACTTC. As protein: CASSSPGSKNIQYF.

This chain uses TRBV7-9 with TRBJ1-2; D is undetermined. CDR1 SEHNR and CDR2 FQNEAQ come from the germline V gene (reference sequence). The ends were cut back, 5 bases at V and 5 bases at J, with 15 bases in the middle. CDR3 length equals 14 residues. The CDR3 DNA is TGTGCCAGCAGCCCCTCCTCCGACACATATGGCTACACCTTC. This encodes CASSPSSDTYGYTF.

J is TRBJ2-7 and V is TRBV27; maybe TRBD1 (6 bases). CDR1 and CDR2 (germline): MNHEY, SMNVEV (reference sequence). V was cut by 6 bases and J by 6 bases, with 15 bases left in between. The CDR3 consists of 13 residues. The CDR3 is CASSPRRGFEQYF. CDR3 sequence (DNA): TGTGCCAGCAGCCCCCGCAGGGGTTTCGAGCAGTACTTC.

CDR3 DNA sequence: TGTGCCAGCAGCCAAGAGGCCCGAGAGGATTCACCCCTCCACTTT. Amino acid sequence: CASSQEAREDSPLHF. This chain joins TRBV3-1 (or the pseudogene TRBV3-2) and TRBJ1-6, with unresolved D. This CDR3 has 15 amino acids. Germline loops: CDR1 LGHDT, CDR2 YNNKEL (reference sequence). Trimming shortened V by 0 bases and J by 8 bases, and 11 bases separated the two germline ends.

Of note for this clone: This CDR3 is also generated by other DNA sequences in the sample. The chain employs TRBV29-1 and TRBJ2-7; weak D call: TRBD1 (6 bases). This CDR3 is built from 12 residues. Trimming stripped 7 bases from V and 1 base from J, with 11 bases between. Looked up from germline, CDR1 is SQVTM and CDR2 is ANQGSEA. CDR3 protein: CSAATGSYEQYF. In DNA form, the CDR3 reads TGCAGCGCCGCAACAGGGTCCTACGAGCAGTACTTC.

This clone was counted a single time. V and J are TRBV12-3 or TRBV12-4 and TRBJ2-3, with D possibly TRBD2 on 5 matching bases. Trimming shortened V by 7 bases and J by 4 bases, and 12 bases separated the two germline ends. The CDR3 has 13 amino acids. DNA for the CDR3: TGTGCCAGCAAGAGCACCGGGGCAGATACGCAGTATTTT. This codes for CASKSTGADTQYF.

V usage is TRBV30 and J usage is TRBJ2-2; the D gene is possibly TRBD1 (6 bases). Trimming removed 2 bases at V and 6 bases at J, with 10 bases between. The CDR3 is 13 amino acids. CDR1 and CDR2 (germline): GTSNPN, SVGIG (reference sequence). In nucleotides, the CDR3 is TGTGCCTGGAGTTACAGGGAATCCGGGGAGCTGTTTTTT. It codes for CAWSYRESGELFF.